This T cell receptor (beta chain) was identified in a study of OX40 agonist ivuxolimab in advanced cancers. Assay used: immunoSEQ multiplex PCR; TCRdb lists only in-frame clones, some missing. This table holds almost 70,000 clones, roughly 88% found once. The sample was CD4+ or CD8+ T cells sorted from blood, taken in a trial of the OX40 agonist ivuxolimab. This sequence was found in an adult with an advanced solid tumor such as melanoma, head and neck, liver or kidney cancer.

The CDR3 region has the DNA TGTGCCAGCAGCTTGGGGGGACATTTGAACACTGAAGCTTTCTTT. As protein: CASSLGGHLNTEAFF. V is TRBV11-1 and J is TRBJ1-1; possible D gene TRBD1, 6 bases. CDR1 is SGHAT, CDR2 FQDESV, per germline (reference sequence). The CDR3 covers 15 residues. Trimming left V 3 bases short and J 0 bases short, with 11 bases between.